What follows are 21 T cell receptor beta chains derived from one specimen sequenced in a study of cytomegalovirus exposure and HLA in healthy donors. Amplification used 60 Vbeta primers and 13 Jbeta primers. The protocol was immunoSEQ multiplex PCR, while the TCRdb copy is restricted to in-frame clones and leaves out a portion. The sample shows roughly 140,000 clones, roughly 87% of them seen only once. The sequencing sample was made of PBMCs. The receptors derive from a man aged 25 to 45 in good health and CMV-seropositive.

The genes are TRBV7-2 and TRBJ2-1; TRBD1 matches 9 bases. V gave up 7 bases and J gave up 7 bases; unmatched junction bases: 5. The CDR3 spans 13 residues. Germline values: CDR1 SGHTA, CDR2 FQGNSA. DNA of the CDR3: TGTGCCAGCACCAGGGACAGGGTAAATGAGCAGTTCTTC. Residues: CASTRDRVNEQFF.

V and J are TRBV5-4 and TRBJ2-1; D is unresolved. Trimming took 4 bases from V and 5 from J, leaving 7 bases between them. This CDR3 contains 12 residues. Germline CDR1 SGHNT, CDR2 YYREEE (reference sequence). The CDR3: CASSPRDNEQFF. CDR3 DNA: TGTGCCAGCAGCCCCCGCGACAATGAGCAGTTCTTC.

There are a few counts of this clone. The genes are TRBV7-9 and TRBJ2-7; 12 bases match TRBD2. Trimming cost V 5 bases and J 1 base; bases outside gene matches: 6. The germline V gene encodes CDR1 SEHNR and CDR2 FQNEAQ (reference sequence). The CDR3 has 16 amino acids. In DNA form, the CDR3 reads TGTGCCAGCAGCACATTGGGACTAGCGGGTTCCTACGAGCAGTACTTC. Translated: CASSTLGLAGSYEQYF.

CDR3 in DNA: TGTGCCAGCACCTTCGGGGGGAGCACAGATACGCAGTATTTT. Amino acids: CASTFGGSTDTQYF. The V call is TRBV9, the J call TRBJ2-3, with 7 bases matching TRBD2. In germline, CDR1 is SGDLS, CDR2 YYNGEE. J gave up 0 bases and V 6 bases, and 4 bases lay outside the gene matches. The CDR3 length is 14 residues.

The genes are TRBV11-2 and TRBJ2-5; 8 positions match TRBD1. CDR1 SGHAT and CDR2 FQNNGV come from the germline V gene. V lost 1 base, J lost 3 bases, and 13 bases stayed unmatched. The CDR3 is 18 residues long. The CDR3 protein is CASSLVVFRTGLKETQYF. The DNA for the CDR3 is TGTGCCAGCAGCTTAGTTGTATTCAGGACAGGGTTAAAAGAGACCCAGTACTTC. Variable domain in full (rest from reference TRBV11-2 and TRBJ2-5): EAGVAQSPRYKIIEKRQSVAFWCNPISGHATLYWYQQILGQGPKLLIQFQNNGVVDDSQLPKDRFSAERLKGVDSTLKIQPAKLEDSAVYLCASSLVVFRTGLKETQYFGPGTRLLVL.

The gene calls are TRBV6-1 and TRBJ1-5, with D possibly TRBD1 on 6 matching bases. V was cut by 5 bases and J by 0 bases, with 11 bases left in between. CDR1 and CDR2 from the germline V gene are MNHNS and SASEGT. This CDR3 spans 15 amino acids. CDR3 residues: CASSLGASSNQPQHF. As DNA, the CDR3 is TGTGCCAGCAGTCTGGGGGCCTCTAGCAATCAGCCCCAGCATTTT.

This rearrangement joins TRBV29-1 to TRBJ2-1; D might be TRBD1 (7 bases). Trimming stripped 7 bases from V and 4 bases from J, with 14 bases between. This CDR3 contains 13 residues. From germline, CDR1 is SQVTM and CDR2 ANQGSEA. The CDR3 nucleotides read TGCAGCGCCCGGACAGGAGGGTACAATGAGCAGTTCTTC. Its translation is CSARTGGYNEQFF.

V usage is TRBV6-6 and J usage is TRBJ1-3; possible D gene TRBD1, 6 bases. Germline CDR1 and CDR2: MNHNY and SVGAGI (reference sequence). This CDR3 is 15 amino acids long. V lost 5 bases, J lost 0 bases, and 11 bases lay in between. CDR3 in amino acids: CASSPGDFSGNTIYF. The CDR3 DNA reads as TGTGCCAGCAGTCCAGGGGATTTCTCTGGAAACACCATATATTTT.

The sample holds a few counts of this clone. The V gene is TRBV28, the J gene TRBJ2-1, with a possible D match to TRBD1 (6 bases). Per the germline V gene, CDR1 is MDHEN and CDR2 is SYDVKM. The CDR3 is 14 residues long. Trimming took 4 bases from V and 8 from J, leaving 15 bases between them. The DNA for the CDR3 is TGTGCCAGCAGTTGGGCAGGGGTAGGTCATGAGCAGTTCTTC. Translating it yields CASSWAGVGHEQFF. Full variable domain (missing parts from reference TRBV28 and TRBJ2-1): DVKVTQSSRYLVKRTGEKVFLECVQDMDHENMFWYRQDPGLGLRLIYFSYDVKMKEKGDIPEGYSVSREKKERFSLILESASTNQTSMYLCASSWAGVGHEQFFGPGTRLTVL.

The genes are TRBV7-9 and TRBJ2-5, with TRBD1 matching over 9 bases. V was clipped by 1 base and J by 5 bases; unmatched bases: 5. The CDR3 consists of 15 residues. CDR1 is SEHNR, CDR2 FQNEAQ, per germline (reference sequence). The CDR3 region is CASSLVTGGGETQYF. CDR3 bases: TGTGCCAGCAGCTTAGTTACAGGGGGCGGCGAGACCCAGTACTTC.

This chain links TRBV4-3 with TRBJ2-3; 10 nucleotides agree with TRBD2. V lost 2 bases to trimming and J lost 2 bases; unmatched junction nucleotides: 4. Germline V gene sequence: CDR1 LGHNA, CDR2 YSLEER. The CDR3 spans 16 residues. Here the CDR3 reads CASSQLAGAVTDTQYF. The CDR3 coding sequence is TGCGCCAGCAGCCAACTAGCGGGGGCAGTCACAGATACGCAGTATTTT.

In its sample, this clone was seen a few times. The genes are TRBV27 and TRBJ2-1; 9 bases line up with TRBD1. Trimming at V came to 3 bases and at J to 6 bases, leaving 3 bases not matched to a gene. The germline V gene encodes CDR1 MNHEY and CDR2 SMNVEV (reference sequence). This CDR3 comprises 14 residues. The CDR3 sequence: CASSFKTGGNEQFF. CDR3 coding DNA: TGTGCCAGCAGTTTCAAGACAGGGGGCAATGAGCAGTTCTTC.

DNA of the CDR3: TGTGCCAGCAGCTTAGGCAGGCATGTCTCCTACAATGAGCAGTTCTTC. It codes for CASSLGRHVSYNEQFF. This chain uses TRBV11-2 with TRBJ2-1, with no clear D. Germline V gene lookup returns CDR1 SGHAT and CDR2 FQNNGV. The CDR3 runs 16 residues. V was trimmed by 1 base and J by 0 bases, leaving 10 bases between them.

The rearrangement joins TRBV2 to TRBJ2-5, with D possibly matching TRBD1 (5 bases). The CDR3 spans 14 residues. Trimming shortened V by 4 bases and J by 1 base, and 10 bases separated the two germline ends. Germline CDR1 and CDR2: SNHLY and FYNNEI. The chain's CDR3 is CASSGLTVQETQYF. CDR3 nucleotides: TGTGCCAGCAGTGGGTTGACAGTCCAAGAGACCCAGTACTTC.

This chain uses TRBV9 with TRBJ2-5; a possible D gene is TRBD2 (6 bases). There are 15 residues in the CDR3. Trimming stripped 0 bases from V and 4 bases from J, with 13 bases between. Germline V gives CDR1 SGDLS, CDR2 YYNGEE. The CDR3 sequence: CASSVGAGEGETQYF. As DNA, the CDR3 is TGTGCCAGCAGCGTAGGAGCGGGCGAGGGAGAGACCCAGTACTTC.

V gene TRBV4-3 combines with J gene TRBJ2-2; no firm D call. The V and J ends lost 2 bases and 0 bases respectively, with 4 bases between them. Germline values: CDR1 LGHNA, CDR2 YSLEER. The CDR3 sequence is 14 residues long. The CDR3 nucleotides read TGCGCCAGCAGCCAATTAGCGAACACCGGGGAGCTGTTTTTT. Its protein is CASSQLANTGELFF.

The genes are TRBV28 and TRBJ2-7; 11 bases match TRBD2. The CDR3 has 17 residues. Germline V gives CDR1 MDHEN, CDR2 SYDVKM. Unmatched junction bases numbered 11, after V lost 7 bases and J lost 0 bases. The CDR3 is CASKTSGVHSDSYEQYF. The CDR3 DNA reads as TGTGCCAGCAAGACTAGCGGGGTTCATTCAGACTCCTACGAGCAGTACTTC.

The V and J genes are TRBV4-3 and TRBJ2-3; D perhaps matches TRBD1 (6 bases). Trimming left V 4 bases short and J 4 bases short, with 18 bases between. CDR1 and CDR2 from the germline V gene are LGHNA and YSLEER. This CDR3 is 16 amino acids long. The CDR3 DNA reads TGCGCCAGCAGCCCAGACCAGGGGACCGGGTCAGATACGCAGTATTTT. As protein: CASSPDQGTGSDTQYF.

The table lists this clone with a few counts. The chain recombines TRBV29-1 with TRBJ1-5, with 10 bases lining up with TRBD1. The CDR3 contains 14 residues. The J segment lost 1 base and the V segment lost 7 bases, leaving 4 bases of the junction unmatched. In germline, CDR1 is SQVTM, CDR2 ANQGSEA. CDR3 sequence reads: CSAGDRGSNQPQHF. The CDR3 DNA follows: TGCAGCGCGGGGGACAGGGGAAGCAATCAGCCCCAGCATTTT.

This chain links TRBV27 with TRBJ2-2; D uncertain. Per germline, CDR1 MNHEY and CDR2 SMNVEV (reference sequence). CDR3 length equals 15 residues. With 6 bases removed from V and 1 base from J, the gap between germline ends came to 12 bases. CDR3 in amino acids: CASRVRLGNTGELFF. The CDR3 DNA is TGTGCCAGCAGGGTCAGACTCGGGAACACCGGGGAGCTGTTTTTT.

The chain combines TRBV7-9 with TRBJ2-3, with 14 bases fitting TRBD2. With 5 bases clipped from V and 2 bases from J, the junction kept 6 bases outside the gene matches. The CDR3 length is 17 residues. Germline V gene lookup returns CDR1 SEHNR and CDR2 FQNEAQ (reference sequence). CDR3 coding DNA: TGTGCCAGCAGCAAAGGGACTAGCGGGAGTTACACAGATACGCAGTATTTT. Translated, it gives CASSKGTSGSYTDTQYF.